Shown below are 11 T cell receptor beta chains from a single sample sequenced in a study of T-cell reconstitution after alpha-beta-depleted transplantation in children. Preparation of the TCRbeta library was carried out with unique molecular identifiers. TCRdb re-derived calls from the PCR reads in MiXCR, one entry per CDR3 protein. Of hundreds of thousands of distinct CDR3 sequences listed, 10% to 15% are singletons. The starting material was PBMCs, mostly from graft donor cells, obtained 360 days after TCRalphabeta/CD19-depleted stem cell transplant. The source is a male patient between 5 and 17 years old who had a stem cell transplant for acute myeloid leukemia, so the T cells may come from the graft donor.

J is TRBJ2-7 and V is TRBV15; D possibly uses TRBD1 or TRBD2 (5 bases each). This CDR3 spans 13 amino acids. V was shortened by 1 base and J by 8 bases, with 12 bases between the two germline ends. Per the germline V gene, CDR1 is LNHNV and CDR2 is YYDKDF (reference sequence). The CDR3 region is CATSRGPRGQQYF. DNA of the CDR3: TGTGCCACCAGCAGAGGCCCGAGGGGCCAGCAGTACTTC.

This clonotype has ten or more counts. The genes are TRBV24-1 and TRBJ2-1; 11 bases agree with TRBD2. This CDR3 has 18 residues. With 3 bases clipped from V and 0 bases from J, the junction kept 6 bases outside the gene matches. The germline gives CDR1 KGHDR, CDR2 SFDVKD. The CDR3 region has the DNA TGTGCCACCAGTGATCCTAGCGGGAGGAAAGGCTCCTACAATGAGCAGTTCTTC. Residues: CATSDPSGRKGSYNEQFF.

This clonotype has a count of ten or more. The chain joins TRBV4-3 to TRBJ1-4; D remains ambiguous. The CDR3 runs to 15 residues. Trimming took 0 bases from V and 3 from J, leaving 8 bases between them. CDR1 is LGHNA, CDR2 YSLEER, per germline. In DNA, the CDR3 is TGCGCCAGCAGCCAAGATCGCATTCCTAATGAAAAACTGTTTTTT. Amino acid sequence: CASSQDRIPNEKLFF.

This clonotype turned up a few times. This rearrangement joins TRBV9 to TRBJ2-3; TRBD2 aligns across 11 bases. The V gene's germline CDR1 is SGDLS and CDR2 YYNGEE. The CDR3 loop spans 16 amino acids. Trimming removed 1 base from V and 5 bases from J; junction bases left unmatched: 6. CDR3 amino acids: CASSVLLAGAKDTQYF. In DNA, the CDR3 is TGTGCCAGCAGCGTACTACTAGCGGGAGCGAAAGATACGCAGTATTTT.

CDR3: CASSRQAAGTEAFF. Here the CDR3 DNA reads TGTGCCAGCAGCAGACAGGCAGCAGGCACTGAAGCTTTCTTT. The V gene is TRBV7-3, the J gene TRBJ1-1, with D possibly TRBD1 on 6 matching bases. This CDR3 has 14 amino acids. Germline V gene lookup returns CDR1 SGHTA and CDR2 FQGTGA. V gave up 5 bases and J gave up 4 bases, with 14 bases separating them.

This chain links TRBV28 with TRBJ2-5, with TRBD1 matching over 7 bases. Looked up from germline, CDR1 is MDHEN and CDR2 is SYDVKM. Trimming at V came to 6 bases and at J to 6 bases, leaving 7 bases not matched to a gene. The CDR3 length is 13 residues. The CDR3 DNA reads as TGTGCCAGCAGAGAAGGACAGGTCCAGACCCAGTACTTC. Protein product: CASREGQVQTQYF.

This CDR3 is CSAGGTGVGNQPQHF. The DNA for the CDR3 is TGCAGTGCTGGTGGGACAGGGGTAGGCAATCAGCCCCAGCATTTT. This chain joins TRBV20-1 and TRBJ1-5; 10 bases map to TRBD1. The CDR3 runs 15 residues. The germline gives CDR1 DFQATT, CDR2 SNEGSKA (reference sequence). V was pared by 5 bases and J by 2 bases, with 6 bases of the junction left unmatched.

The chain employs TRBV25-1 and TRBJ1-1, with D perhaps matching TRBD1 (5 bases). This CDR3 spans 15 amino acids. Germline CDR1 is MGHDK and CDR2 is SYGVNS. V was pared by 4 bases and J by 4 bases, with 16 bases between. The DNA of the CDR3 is TGTGCCAGCAGTGGAAGGGACGCCGGTCCCACTGAAGCTTTCTTT. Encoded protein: CASSGRDAGPTEAFF.

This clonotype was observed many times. The CDR3 DNA reads TGTGCCAGCAGTTTATGGATGCAGGGCGACACCGGGGAGCTGTTTTTT. Translating gives CASSLWMQGDTGELFF. The gene calls are TRBV28 and TRBJ2-2; possibly TRBD1 for D (5 bases). Germline loops: CDR1 MDHEN, CDR2 SYDVKM. V lost 0 bases and J lost 3, with 11 bases in between. The CDR3 length is 16 residues.

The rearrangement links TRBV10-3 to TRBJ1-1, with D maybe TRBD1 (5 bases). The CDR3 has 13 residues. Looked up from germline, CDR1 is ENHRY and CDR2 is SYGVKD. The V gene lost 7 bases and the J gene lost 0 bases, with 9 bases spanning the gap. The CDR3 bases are TGTGCCATCACCGGGACGGTGAACACTGAAGCTTTCTTT. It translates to CAITGTVNTEAFF.

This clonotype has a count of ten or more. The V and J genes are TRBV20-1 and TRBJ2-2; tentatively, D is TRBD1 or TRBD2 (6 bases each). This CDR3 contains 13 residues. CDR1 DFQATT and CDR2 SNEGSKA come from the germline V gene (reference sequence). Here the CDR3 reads CSGGRELTGELFF. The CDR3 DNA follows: TGCAGCGGGGGCAGGGAGCTGACCGGGGAGCTGTTTTTT.